The 18 T cell receptor beta chains given below trace back to one sample, sequenced in a study of technical replicates of blood from a handful of donors. The repertoire was sequenced with immunoSEQ multiplex PCR; TCRdb's copy has only in-frame clones and lacks some. Seen here are roughly 85,000 clones, roughly 94% observed once, and the top ten hold under 0.3%. The sequencing sample was made of T cells isolated from PBMCs. These TCRs come from a human donor in good health.

The chain carries TRBV11-2 and TRBJ1-2, with 7 bases aligning to TRBD1. Germline V gene sequence: CDR1 SGHAT, CDR2 FQNNGV. After removal of 5 bases from V and 2 bases from J, the junction contained 2 bases not matched to a gene. This CDR3 is built from 13 residues. The CDR3 DNA is TGTGCCAGCAGCCCGACAGGGAACTATGGCTACACCTTC. This sequence encodes CASSPTGNYGYTF.

A single count supports this clone. This CDR3 reads CASSEVRQGREKLFF. The CDR3 region has the DNA TGTGCCAGCAGTGAAGTAAGGCAGGGGAGAGAAAAACTGTTTTTT. The chain carries TRBV6-1 and TRBJ1-4, with D possibly being TRBD1 (6 bases). Deletions cut 1 base from V and 8 bases from J, with 14 bases between. Germline V CDR1 and CDR2: MNHNS, SASEGT. The CDR3 has 15 amino acids.

This chain joins TRBV5-1 and TRBJ1-1; 8 bases agree with TRBD1. The junction had 9 bases not matched to a gene; V was cut back by 4 bases and J by 1 base. This CDR3 has 16 residues. Germline CDR1 is SGHRS and CDR2 is YFSETQ. CDR3 DNA sequence: TGCGCCAGCAGCGCTGGACAGGGCGCATGGAACACTGAAGCTTTCTTT. This translates into CASSAGQGAWNTEAFF. The entire variable domain, with the rest obtained from reference TRBV5-1 and TRBJ1-1, is as follows: KAGVTQTPRYLIKTRGQQVTLSCSPISGHRSVSWYQQTPGQGLQFLFEYFSETQRNKGNFPGRFSGRQFSNSRSEMNVSTLELGDSALYLCASSAGQGAWNTEAFFGQGTRLTVV.

The chain uses TRBV2 and TRBJ1-1, with D possibly being TRBD1 (5 bases). Trimming took off 0 bases at V and 2 bases at J, with 10 bases between the two ends. Germline V gene lookup returns CDR1 SNHLY and CDR2 FYNNEI. This CDR3 comprises 15 residues. The CDR3 spells CASSEALQGNTEAFF. DNA for the CDR3: TGTGCCAGCAGTGAAGCGCTTCAGGGAAACACTGAAGCTTTCTTT.

The chain links TRBV6-8 to TRBJ2-1, with D unresolved. Germline V gene lookup returns CDR1 MNHGY and CDR2 SAAAGT. V was clipped by 4 bases and J by 5 bases, with 15 bases between them. The CDR3 extends over 15 amino acids. CDR3 loop: CASSLGRRRDNEQFF. The CDR3 nucleotides read TGTGCCAGCAGTTTAGGTAGGCGTCGGGACAATGAGCAGTTCTTC.

The chain joins TRBV28 to TRBJ1-3; no definite D call. V lost 8 bases and J 2 bases, leaving 4 bases between the germline ends. Germline lookup yields CDR1 MDHEN and CDR2 SYDVKM. CDR3 length: 11 amino acids. The CDR3, as DNA: TGTGCCAGCCTAACTGGAAACACCATATATTTT. Protein sequence: CASLTGNTIYF. Full variable domain (missing parts from reference TRBV28 and TRBJ1-3): DVKVTQSSRYLVKRTGEKVFLECVQDMDHENMFWYRQDPGLGLRLIYFSYDVKMKEKGDIPEGYSVSREKKERFSLILESASTNQTSMYLCASLTGNTIYFGEGSWLTVV.

The chain links TRBV4-1 to TRBJ2-3, with 7 bases matching TRBD2. J lost 1 base, V lost 1 base, and 8 bases had no gene match. Germline values: CDR1 MGHRA, CDR2 YSYEKL. CDR3 length: 17 amino acids. CDR3 loop: CASSQGALGRGTDTQYF. The CDR3 nucleotides read TGCGCCAGCAGCCAAGGGGCTTTGGGGAGGGGCACAGATACGCAGTATTTT.

The rearrangement joins TRBV5-1 to TRBJ1-3, with TRBD1 as a possible D gene (5 bases). There are 17 residues in the CDR3. Trimming removed 2 bases at V and 0 bases at J, with 15 bases between. The germline V gene encodes CDR1 SGHRS and CDR2 YFSETQ. The CDR3 nucleotides read TGCGCCAGCAGCTTTGGGGGGAGGGTGGGCTCTGGAAACACCATATATTTT. Protein: CASSFGGRVGSGNTIYF.

The gene calls are TRBV11-2 and TRBJ2-7; 7 nucleotides line up with TRBD2. With V trimmed by 6 bases and J by 2 bases, 10 bases remained unmatched. The CDR3 sequence is 15 residues long. Germline CDR1 is SGHAT and CDR2 is FQNNGV. This CDR3 is CASSTGRGRAYEQYF. In DNA, the CDR3 is TGTGCCAGCAGTACGGGCAGAGGGAGGGCCTACGAGCAGTACTTC.

The chain joins TRBV7-2 to TRBJ2-5; TRBD2 is a possible D gene (5 bases). Germline CDR1 reads SGHTA; CDR2 reads FQGNSA. The CDR3 is made up of 16 amino acids. Between the trimmed V and J ends, which lost 3 bases and 2 bases, there was a span of 16 bases. The CDR3 protein is CASSLLGGPSQETQYF. In DNA form, the CDR3 reads TGTGCCAGCAGCTTGCTCGGAGGCCCCTCTCAAGAGACCCAGTACTTC.

V usage is TRBV27 and J usage is TRBJ2-3; 7 nucleotides align to TRBD1. This CDR3 has 16 amino acids. Germline CDR1 reads MNHEY; CDR2 reads SMNVEV (reference sequence). V shed 8 bases, J shed 2 bases, and the junction held 13 bases outside the gene matches. The CDR3: CASSQQGMWDTDTQYF. In DNA, the CDR3 is TGTGCCAGCTCCCAACAGGGGATGTGGGACACAGATACGCAGTATTTT.

The CDR3 coding sequence is TGTGCCTTATCAGGACAGGACCTAAGAAGTAGGAGCACAGATACGCAGTATTTT. This gives the protein CALSGQDLRSRSTDTQYF. The rearrangement links TRBV30 to TRBJ2-3; 7 positions agree with TRBD1. Germline V gene sequence: CDR1 GTSNPN, CDR2 SVGIG (reference sequence). V dropped 7 bases and J dropped 0; count of bases not matched to a gene: 19. CDR3 size: 18 residues.

This rearrangement joins TRBV6-1 to TRBJ2-1; D is possibly TRBD2 (5 bases). In germline, CDR1 is MNHNS, CDR2 SASEGT. The CDR3 is made up of 16 amino acids. V was shortened by 1 base and J by 2 bases, with 12 bases between the two germline ends. The CDR3 coding sequence is TGTGCCAGCAGTGAAGAGGCTGGACTCCCCTACAATGAGCAGTTCTTC. Its translation is CASSEEAGLPYNEQFF.

The rearrangement links TRBV6-1 to TRBJ1-1; D remains unclear. Germline lookup yields CDR1 MNHNS and CDR2 SASEGT. V was cut by 6 bases and J by 7 bases, with 15 bases left in between. This CDR3 has 13 residues. The CDR3 DNA is TGTGCCAGCAGAGCCTCCGTGAGGGATGAAGCTTTCTTT. As protein: CASRASVRDEAFF.

This chain links TRBV9 with TRBJ2-1, with D perhaps matching TRBD2 (6 bases). Trimming shortened V by 2 bases and J by 4 bases, and 10 bases separated the two germline ends. The CDR3 spans 14 residues. Looked up from germline, CDR1 is SGDLS and CDR2 is YYNGEE. The CDR3 sequence: CASSVAGIYNEQFF. CDR3 nucleotide sequence: TGTGCCAGCAGCGTGGCGGGGATATACAATGAGCAGTTCTTC.

The CDR3 coding sequence is TGTGCCTGGGGAGGTATTAACTACGAGCAGTACTTC. Protein sequence: CAWGGINYEQYF. The chain carries TRBV30 and TRBJ2-7; possibly TRBD2 for D (5 bases). CDR3 length equals 12 residues. Germline lookup yields CDR1 GTSNPN and CDR2 SVGIG (reference sequence). Trimming removed 5 bases at V and 3 bases at J, with 11 bases between.

The rearrangement uses TRBV2 and TRBJ2-7, with 7 bases lining up with TRBD1. CDR1 and CDR2 from the germline V gene are SNHLY and FYNNEI. J was trimmed by 7 bases and V by 4 bases; bases with no gene match: 19. This CDR3 is 17 amino acids long. The CDR3, as DNA: TGTGCCAGCAGTGCAAAACCAGGGGGAGCTATTTGGGAGGAGCAGTACTTC. Protein product: CASSAKPGGAIWEEQYF.

The V and J genes are TRBV2 and TRBJ2-1; D uncertain. This CDR3 region has 14 residues. V lost 2 bases and J lost 1, with 6 bases in between. Germline V gene lookup returns CDR1 SNHLY and CDR2 FYNNEI. Written as DNA, the CDR3 is TGTGCCAGCAGTGAAAGCGTTTCCTACAATGAGCAGTTCTTC. Its protein is CASSESVSYNEQFF.